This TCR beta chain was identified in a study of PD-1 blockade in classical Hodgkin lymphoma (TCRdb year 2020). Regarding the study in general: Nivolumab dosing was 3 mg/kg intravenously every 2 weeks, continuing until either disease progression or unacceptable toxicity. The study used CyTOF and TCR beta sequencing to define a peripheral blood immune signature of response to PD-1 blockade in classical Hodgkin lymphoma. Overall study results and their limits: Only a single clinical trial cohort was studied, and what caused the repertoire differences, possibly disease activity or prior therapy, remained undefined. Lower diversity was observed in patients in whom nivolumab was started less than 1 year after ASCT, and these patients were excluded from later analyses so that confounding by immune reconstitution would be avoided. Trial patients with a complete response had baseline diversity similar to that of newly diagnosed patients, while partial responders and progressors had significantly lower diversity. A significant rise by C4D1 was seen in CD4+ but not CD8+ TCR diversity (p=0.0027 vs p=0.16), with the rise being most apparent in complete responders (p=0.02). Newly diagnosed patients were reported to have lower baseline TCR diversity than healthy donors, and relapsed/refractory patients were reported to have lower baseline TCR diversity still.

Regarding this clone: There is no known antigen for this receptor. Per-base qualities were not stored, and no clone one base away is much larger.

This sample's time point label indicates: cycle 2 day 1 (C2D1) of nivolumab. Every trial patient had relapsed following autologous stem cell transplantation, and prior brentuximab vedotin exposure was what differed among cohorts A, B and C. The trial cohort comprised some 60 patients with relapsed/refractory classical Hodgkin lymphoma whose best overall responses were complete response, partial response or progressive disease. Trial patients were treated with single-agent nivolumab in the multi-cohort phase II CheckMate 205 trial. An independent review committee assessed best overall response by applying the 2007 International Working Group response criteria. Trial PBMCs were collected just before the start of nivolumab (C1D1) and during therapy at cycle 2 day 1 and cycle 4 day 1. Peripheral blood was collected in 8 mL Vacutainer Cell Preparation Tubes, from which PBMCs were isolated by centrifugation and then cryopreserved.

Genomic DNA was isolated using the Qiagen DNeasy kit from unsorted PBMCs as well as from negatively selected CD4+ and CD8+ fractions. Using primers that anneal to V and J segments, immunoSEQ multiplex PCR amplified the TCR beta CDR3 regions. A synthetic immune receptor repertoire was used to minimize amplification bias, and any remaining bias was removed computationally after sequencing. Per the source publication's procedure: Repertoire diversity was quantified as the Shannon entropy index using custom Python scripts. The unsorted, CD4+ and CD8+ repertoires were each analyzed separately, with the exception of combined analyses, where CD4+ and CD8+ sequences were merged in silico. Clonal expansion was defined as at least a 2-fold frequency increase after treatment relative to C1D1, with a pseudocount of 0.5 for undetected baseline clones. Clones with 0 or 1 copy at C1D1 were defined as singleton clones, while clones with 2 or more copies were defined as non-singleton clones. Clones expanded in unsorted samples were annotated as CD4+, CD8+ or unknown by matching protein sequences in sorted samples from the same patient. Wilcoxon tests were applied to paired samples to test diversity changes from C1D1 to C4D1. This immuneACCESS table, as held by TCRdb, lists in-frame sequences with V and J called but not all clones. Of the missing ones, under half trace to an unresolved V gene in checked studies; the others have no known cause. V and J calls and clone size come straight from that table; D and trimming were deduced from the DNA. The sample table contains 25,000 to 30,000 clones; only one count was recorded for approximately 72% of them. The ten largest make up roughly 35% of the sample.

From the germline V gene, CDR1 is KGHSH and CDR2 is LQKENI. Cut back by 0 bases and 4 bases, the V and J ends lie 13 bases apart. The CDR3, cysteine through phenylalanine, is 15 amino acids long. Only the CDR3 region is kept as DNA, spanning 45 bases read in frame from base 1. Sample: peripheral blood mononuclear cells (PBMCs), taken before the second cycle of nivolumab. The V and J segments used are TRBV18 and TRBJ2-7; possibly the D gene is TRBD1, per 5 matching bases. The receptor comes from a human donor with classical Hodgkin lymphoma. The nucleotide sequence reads TGTGCCAGCTCACCACCTTCAGGGAACCTATACGAGCAGTACTTC. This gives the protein CASSPPSGNLYEQYF.